The table lists the clone carrying this TCR beta chain with a few counts. Antigen: not known. CDR1 and CDR2 from the germline V gene are DFQATT and SNEGSKA (reference sequence). V was clipped by 6 bases and J by 3 bases, with 12 bases between them. This CDR3 comprises 12 residues. The data are from a study of T cells after yellow fever vaccination. Study background: Where fractions had low cell numbers, libraries were prepared from them with the SMART-Seq v4 Ultra Low Input RNA kit.

The study's findings and limits: Clonotype sharing between CD4 and CD8 compartments was small.

TCR cDNA, made by 5'RACE template switching, carried an added universal primer site and UMIs. TCRdb fed the 5' RACE reads into MiXCR, producing one record per CDR3 protein. This table holds a few hundred thousand distinct CDR3 sequences, about 19% found once. The chain joins TRBV20-1 to TRBJ2-7; no firm D call. The TCR originated in a man between 18 and 29 years old who received the YFV17D yellow fever vaccine. Here the sequenced sample was PBMCs, taken before the yellow fever booster vaccination. The CDR3 region is CSATESGYEQYF. CDR3 nucleotides: TGCAGTGCCACAGAGTCCGGCTACGAGCAGTACTTC.